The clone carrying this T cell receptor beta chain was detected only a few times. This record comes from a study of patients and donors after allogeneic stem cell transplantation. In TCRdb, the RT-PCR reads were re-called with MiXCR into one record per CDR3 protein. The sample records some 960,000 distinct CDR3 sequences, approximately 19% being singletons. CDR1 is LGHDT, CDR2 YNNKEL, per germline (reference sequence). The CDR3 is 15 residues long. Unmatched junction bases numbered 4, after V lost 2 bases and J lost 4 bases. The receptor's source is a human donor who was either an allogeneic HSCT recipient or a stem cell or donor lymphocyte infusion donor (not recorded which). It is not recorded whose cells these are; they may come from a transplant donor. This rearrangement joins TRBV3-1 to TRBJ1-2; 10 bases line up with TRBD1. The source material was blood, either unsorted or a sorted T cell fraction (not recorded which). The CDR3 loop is CASSQTGTGVYGYTF. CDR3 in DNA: TGTGCCAGCAGCCAAACCGGGACAGGGGTCTATGGCTACACCTTC.